The clone carrying this TCR beta chain was seen only a few times. The antigen is not known. The sample is drawn from a study of T-cell memory formation after mild COVID-19. Study conclusions and caveats: Among clones contracting day 15 to 85, CD4/CD8 was balanced, whereas later expanders leaned CD4+.

5'RACE with constant-segment primers built TCRalpha and TCRbeta cDNA libraries with UMIs. TCRdb reanalysed the 5' RACE reads using MiXCR and keeps one entry per CDR3 protein. The sample shows 250,000 to 300,000 distinct CDR3 sequences, 15% to 20% of them seen only once. The germline V gene encodes CDR1 SGHNT and CDR2 YYREEE (reference sequence). The CDR3 runs 14 residues. Deletions cut 0 bases from V and 2 bases from J, with 7 bases between. The V gene is TRBV5-4, the J gene TRBJ2-3; unclear D gene. The origin of this receptor is a man younger than 35 who had mild COVID-19 (a few samples of this study predate the infection). Cell type and time point are not known. What was sequenced was PBMCs or a T cell subset sorted from them (not recorded which). In DNA form, the CDR3 reads TGTGCCAGCAGCTTGGACGGACCCACAGATACGCAGTATTTT. Translation: CASSLDGPTDTQYF.